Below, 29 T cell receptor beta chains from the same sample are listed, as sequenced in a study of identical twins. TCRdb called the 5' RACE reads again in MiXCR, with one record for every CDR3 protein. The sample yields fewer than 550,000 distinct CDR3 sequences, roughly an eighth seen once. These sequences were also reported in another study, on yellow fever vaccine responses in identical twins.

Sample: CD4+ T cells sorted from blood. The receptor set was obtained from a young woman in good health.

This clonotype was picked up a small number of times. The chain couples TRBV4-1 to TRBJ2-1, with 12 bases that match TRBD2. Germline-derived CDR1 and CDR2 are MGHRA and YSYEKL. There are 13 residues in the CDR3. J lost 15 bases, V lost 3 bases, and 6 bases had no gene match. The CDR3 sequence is CASSQDLAGGLFF. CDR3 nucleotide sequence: TGCGCCAGCAGCCAGGACCTAGCGGGAGGGCTGTTCTTC.

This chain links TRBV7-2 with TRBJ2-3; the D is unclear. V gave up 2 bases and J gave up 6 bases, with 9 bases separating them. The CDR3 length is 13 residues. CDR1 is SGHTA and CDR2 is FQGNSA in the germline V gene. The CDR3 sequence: CASSLTVVDTQYF. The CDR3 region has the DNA TGTGCCAGCAGCTTAACGGTGGTTGATACGCAGTATTTT.

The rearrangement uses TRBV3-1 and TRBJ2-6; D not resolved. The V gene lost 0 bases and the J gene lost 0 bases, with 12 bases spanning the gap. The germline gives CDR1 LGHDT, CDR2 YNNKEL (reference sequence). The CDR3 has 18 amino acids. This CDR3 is CASSQDQTANSGANVLTF. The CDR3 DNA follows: TGTGCCAGCAGCCAAGATCAAACAGCTAACTCTGGGGCCAACGTCCTGACTTTC.

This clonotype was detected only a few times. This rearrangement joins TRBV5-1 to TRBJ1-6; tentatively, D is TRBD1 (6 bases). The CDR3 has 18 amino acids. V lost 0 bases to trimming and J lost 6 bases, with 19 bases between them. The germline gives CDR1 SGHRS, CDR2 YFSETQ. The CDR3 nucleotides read TGCGCCAGCAGCTTGGCCCCCGGGGGCCGCTACGTTAATTCACCCCTCCACTTT. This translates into CASSLAPGGRYVNSPLHF.

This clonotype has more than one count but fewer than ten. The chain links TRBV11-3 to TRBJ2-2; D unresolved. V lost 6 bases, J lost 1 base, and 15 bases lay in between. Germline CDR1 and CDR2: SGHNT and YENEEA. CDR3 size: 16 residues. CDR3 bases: TGTGCCAGCAGAAAAGAAAGTCGCATGAACACCGGGGAGCTGTTTTTT. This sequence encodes CASRKESRMNTGELFF.

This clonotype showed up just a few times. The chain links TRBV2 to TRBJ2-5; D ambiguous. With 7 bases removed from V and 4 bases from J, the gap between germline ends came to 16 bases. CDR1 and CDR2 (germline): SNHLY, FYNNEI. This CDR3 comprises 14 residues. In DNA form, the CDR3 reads TGTGCCAGCACCCTCCTAAGCGTCGGAGAGACCCAGTACTTC. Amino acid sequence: CASTLLSVGETQYF.

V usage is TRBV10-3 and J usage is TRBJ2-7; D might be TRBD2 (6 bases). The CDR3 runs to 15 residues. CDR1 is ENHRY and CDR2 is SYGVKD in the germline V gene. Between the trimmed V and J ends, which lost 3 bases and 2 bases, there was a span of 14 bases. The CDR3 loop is CAISEGSGLTYEQYF. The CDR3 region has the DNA TGTGCCATCAGTGAAGGCAGCGGGCTGACCTACGAGCAGTACTTC.

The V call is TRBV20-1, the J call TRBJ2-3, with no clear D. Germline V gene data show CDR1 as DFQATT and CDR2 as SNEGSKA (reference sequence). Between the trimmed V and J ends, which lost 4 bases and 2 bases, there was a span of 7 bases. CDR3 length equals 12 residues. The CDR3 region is CSAMVTTDTQYF. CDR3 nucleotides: TGCAGTGCTATGGTCACCACAGATACGCAGTATTTT.

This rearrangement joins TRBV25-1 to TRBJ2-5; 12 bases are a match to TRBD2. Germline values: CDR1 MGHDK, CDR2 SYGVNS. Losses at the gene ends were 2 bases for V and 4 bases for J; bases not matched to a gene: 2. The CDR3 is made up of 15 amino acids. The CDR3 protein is CASSEPGLAGETQYF. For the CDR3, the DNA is TGTGCCAGCAGTGAACCGGGACTAGCGGGAGAGACCCAGTACTTC.

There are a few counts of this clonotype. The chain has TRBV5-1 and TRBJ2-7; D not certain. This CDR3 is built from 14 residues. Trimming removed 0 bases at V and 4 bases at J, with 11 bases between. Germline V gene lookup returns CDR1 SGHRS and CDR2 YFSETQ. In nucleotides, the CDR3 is TGCGCCAGCAGCTTGGACGGGCCCCTTTACGAGCAGTACTTC. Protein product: CASSLDGPLYEQYF.

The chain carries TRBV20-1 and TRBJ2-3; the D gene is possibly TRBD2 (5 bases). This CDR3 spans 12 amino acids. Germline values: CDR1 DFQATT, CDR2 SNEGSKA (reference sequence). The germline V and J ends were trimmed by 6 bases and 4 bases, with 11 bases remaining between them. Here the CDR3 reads CSARTGADTQYF. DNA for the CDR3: TGCAGTGCGCGCACCGGGGCAGATACGCAGTATTTT.

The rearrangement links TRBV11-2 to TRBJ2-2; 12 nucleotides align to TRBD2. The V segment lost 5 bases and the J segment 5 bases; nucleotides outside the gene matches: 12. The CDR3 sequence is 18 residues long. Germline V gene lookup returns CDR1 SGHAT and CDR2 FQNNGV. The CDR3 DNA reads TGTGCCAGCAGCCCTACCTTACTAGCGGGAGGACAAACCGGGGAGCTGTTTTTT. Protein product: CASSPTLLAGGQTGELFF.

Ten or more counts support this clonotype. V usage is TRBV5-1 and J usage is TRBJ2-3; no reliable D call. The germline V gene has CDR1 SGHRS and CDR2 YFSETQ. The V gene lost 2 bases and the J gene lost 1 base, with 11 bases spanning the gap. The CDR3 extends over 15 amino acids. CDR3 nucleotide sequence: TGCGCCAGCAGCTTTAGAGAACTTCGCACAGATACGCAGTATTTT. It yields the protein CASSFRELRTDTQYF.

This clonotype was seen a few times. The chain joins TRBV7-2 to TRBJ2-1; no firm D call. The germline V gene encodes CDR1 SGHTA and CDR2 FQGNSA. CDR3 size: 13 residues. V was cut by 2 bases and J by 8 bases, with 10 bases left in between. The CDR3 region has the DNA TGTGCCAGCAGCTTACTAGACTCCTATGAGCAGTTCTTC. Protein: CASSLLDSYEQFF. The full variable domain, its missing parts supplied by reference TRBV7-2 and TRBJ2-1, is GAGVSQSPSNKVTEKGKDVELRCDPISGHTALYWYRQSLGQGLEFLIYFQGNSAPDKSGLPSDRFSAERTGGSVSTLTIQRTQQEDSAVYLCASSLLDSYEQFFGPGTRLTVL.

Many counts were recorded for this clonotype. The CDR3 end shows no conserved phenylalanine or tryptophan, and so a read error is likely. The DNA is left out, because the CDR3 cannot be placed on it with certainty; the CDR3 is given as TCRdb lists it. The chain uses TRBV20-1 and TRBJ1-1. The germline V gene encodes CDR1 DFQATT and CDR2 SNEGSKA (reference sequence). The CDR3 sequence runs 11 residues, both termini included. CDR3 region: CSASILGRSRI.

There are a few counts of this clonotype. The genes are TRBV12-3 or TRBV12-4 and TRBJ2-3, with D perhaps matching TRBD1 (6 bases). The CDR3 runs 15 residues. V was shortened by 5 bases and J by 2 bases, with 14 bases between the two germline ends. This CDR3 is CASSEQGQHTDTQYF. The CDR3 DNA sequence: TGTGCCAGCAGTGAACAGGGTCAACACACAGATACGCAGTATTTT.

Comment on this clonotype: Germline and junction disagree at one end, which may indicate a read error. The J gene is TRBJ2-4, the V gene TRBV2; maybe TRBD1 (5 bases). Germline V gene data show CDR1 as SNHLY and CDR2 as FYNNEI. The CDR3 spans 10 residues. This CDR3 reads CASRGLKGWF. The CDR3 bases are TGTGCCAGCAGGGGTCTCAAGGGGTGGTTC.

In DNA, the CDR3 is TGTGCCAGCTCACCCCGTAGGCAGGCTTATGGCTACACCTTC. As protein: CASSPRRQAYGYTF. The J gene is TRBJ1-2, the V gene TRBV18; D is unclear. Trimming took 3 bases from V and 5 from J, leaving 13 bases between them. The V gene's germline CDR1 is KGHSH and CDR2 LQKENI. This CDR3 region has 14 residues.

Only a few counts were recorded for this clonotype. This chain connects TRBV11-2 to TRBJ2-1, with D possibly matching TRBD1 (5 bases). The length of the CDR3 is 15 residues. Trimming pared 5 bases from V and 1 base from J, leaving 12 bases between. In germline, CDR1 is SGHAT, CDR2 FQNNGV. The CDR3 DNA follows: TGTGCCAGCAGCATTCAGGGTCAGTCCTACAATGAGCAGTTCTTC. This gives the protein CASSIQGQSYNEQFF.

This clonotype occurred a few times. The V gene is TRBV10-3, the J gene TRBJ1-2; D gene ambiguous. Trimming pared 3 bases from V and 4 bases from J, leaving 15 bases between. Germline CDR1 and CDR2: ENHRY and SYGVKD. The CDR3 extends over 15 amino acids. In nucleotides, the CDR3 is TGTGCCATCAGTGATCCCCCGGGAACATTCTATGGCTACACCTTC. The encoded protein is CAISDPPGTFYGYTF.

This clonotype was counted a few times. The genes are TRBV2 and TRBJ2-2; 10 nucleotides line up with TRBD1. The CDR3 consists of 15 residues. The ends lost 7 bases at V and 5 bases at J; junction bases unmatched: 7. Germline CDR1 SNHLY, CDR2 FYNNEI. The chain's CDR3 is CASNTDRGQTGELFF. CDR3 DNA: TGTGCCAGCAACACCGACAGGGGGCAAACCGGGGAGCTGTTTTTT.

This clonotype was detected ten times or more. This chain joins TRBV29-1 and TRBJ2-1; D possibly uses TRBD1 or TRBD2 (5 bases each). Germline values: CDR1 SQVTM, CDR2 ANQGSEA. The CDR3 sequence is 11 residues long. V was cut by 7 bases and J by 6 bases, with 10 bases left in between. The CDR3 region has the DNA TGCAGCGCTAGCAGGGCCAATGAGCAGTTCTTC. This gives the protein CSASRANEQFF.

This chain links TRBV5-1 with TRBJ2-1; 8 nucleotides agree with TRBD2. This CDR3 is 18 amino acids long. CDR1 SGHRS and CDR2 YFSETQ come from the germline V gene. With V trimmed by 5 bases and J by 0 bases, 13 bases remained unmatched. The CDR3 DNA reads TGCGCCAGCAGACCTCCGACTAGCGTGGTGCCCTCCTACAATGAGCAGTTCTTC. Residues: CASRPPTSVVPSYNEQFF.

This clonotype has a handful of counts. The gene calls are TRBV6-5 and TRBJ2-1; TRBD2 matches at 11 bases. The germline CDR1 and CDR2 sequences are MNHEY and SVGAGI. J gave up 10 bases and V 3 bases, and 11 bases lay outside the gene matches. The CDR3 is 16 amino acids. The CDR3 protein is CASSYLVAGGPREQFF. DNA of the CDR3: TGTGCCAGCAGTTATTTAGTAGCGGGGGGGCCGCGGGAGCAGTTCTTC.

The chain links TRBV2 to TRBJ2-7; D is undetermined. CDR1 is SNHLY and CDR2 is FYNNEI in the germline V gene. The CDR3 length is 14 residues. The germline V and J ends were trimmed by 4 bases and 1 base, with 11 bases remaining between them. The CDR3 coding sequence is TGTGCCAGCAGTGTGGGATCAGTTTCCTACGAGCAGTACTTC. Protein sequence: CASSVGSVSYEQYF.

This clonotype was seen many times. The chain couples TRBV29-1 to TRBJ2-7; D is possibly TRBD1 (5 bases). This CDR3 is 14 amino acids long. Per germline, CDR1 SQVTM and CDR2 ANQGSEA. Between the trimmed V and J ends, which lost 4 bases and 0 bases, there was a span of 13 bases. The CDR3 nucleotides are TGCAGCGTTGTAAACAGGAACCGCTCCTACGAGCAGTACTTC. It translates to CSVVNRNRSYEQYF.

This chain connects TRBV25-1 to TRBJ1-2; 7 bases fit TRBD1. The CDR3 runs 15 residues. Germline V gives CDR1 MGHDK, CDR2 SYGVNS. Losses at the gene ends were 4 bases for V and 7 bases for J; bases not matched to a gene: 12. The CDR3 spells CASSGTKRQGSGYTF. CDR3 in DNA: TGTGCCAGCAGTGGCACAAAAAGACAGGGCAGTGGCTACACCTTC.

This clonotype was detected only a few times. The CDR3 sequence: CASSQDRLGGVTDTQYF. DNA of the CDR3: TGCGCCAGCAGCCAAGATCGTCTCGGCGGAGTCACAGATACGCAGTATTTT. The chain links TRBV4-3 to TRBJ2-3, with D unclear. The V gene's germline CDR1 is LGHNA and CDR2 YSLEER. Trimming took off 0 bases at V and 2 bases at J, with 15 bases between the two ends. The CDR3 consists of 17 residues.

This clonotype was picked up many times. The CDR3 spells CASSGSEGGTDTQYF. DNA of the CDR3: TGTGCCAGCAGTGGCTCAGAGGGGGGCACAGATACGCAGTATTTT. This sequence joins TRBV12-3 or TRBV12-4 and TRBJ2-3, with a weak D call TRBD1 (6 bases). The V end lost 5 bases, the J end lost 1 base, and 13 bases lay between the germline ends. The CDR3 runs to 15 residues.